Listed below are T cell receptor beta chains from one sample, sequenced in a study of CD8+ T cells in alopecia areata. Using immunoSEQ multiplex PCR, the repertoire was profiled, and TCRdb retains in-frame clones only, with some absent. The sample lists 80,000 to 100,000 clones, roughly 47% occurring once. Sequencing was performed on CD4+ T cells sorted from blood. The origin of the receptors is a human donor with alopecia areata. The CDR3 runs from the conserved cysteine through the conserved F or W. D genes are given only for firm matches. Clone size is shown for a subset of rows, as once, few, many or a class of expanded clone.

j_call | cdr3_length | d_call | clone_size | v_call | cdr3_nt | cdr3_aa
TRBJ2-1 | 15 | TRBD1 | few | TRBV7-9 | TGTGCCAGCAGCTTAAGGGACAGGGGAAACAATGAGCAGTTCTTC | CASSLRDRGNNEQFF
TRBJ2-3 | 15 | TRBD2 | . | TRBV29-1 | TGCAGCGTTAAACGGACTAGCGGGATCACAGATACGCAGTATTTT | CSVKRTSGITDTQYF
TRBJ2-2 | 14 | TRBD2 | few | TRBV28 | TGTGCCGCAAGGGCTAGCGGGAACACCGGGGAGCTGTTTTTT | CAARASGNTGELFF
TRBJ2-5 | 15 | TRBD2 | . | TRBV7-2 | TGTGCCAGCAGAGGCGGAGTAGCGGGGAACGGGACCCAGTACTTC | CASRGGVAGNGTQYF
TRBJ2-1 | 17 | . | . | TRBV29-1 | TGCAGCGTTGAACATAAGACCGAGATAACCTCCTACAATGAGCAGTTCTTC | CSVEHKTEITSYNEQFF
TRBJ2-5 | 13 | . | . | TRBV28 | TGTGCCAGCAGTTCGGCGGATGGAGAGACCCAGTACTTC | CASSSADGETQYF
TRBJ1-6 | 12 | . | . | TRBV28 | TGTGCCAGCAGCGTCGTGCGTTCACCCCTCCACTTT | CASSVVRSPLHF
TRBJ2-5 | 12 | . | few | TRBV29-1 | TGCAGCGTTGCCAGGATCCAAGAGACCCAGTACTTC | CSVARIQETQYF
TRBJ1-2 | 14 | . | few | TRBV30 | TGTGCCTGGAGCGCTCAGGGCCTGGGGAGGGGCTACACCTTC | CAWSAQGLGRGYTF
TRBJ2-2 | 14 | TRBD2 | . | TRBV29-1 | TGCAGCGTTGGCCCTAGCGGGGACACCGGGGAGCTGTTTTTT | CSVGPSGDTGELFF
TRBJ1-5 | 12 | . | . | TRBV29-1 | TGCAGCGTTGGTATGGACGGCCAGCCCCAGCATTTT | CSVGMDGQPQHF
TRBJ2-7 | 11 | TRBD2 | few | TRBV29-1 | TGCAGCGTGGGACTAGCAGAGGAGCAGTACTTC | CSVGLAEEQYF
TRBJ2-5 | 11 | . | . | TRBV30 | TGTGCCTGGAGTAACCAAGAGACCCAGTACTTC | CAWSNQETQYF
TRBJ1-1 | 13 | . | . | TRBV29-1 | TGCAGCGTTGTTCGGGGGGAACCCACTGAAGCTTTCTTT | CSVVRGEPTEAFF
TRBJ2-7 | 12 | TRBD2 | . | TRBV29-1 | TGCAGCGTTGTTCTAGCGGTACGCGAGCAGTACTTC | CSVVLAVREQYF
TRBJ2-5 | 15 | . | . | TRBV14 | TGTGCCAGCAGCCAAGTGCTAGCGAGACAAGAGACCCAGTACTTC | CASSQVLARQETQYF
TRBJ2-7 | 13 | TRBD2 | . | TRBV14 | TGTGCCAGCAGCCGGACAGTACCGGGACTAGCGTACTTC | CASSRTVPGLAYF
TRBJ2-5 | 13 | . | . | TRBV11-2 | TGTGCCAGCAGCCCGGGGGAGTTGGAGACCCAGTACTTC | CASSPGELETQYF
TRBJ2-1 | 11 | TRBD1 | . | TRBV2 | TGTGCCAGCAGGGAGACAGGGGAGCAGTTCTTC | CASRETGEQFF
TRBJ1-1 | 12 | . | . | TRBV30 | TGTGCCTGGAGTGGAATGAGGGGTGAAGCTTTCTTT | CAWSGMRGEAFF
TRBJ1-5 | 13 | . | few | TRBV29-1 | TGCAGCGTCGCGGTACAGAGCAATCAGCCCCAGCATTTT | CSVAVQSNQPQHF
TRBJ2-1 | 14 | . | . | TRBV21-1 | TGTGCCAGCAGCAAATGGGGCCCCGGGGATGAGCAGTTCTTC | CASSKWGPGDEQFF
TRBJ2-1 | 13 | TRBD2 | . | TRBV29-1 | TGCAGCGTGGGACTAGCGGCTTACAATGAGCAGTTCTTC | CSVGLAAYNEQFF
TRBJ1-2 | 11 | . | . | TRBV29-1 | TGCAGCGTTTATCAAACGGGTGGCTACACCTTC | CSVYQTGGYTF
TRBJ2-3 | 12 | . | . | TRBV15 | TGTGCCACCAGCAGAGATAGTGATACGCAGTATTTT | CATSRDSDTQYF
TRBJ2-7 | 16 | TRBD1 | few | TRBV29-1 | TGCAGCGTCGACGATACCGGGACAGGGTCGGGGCGCGAGCAGTACTTC | CSVDDTGTGSGREQYF
TRBJ2-4 | 11 | . | . | TRBV29-1 | TGCAGCGTTGACGTAGCCGACATTCAGTACTTC | CSVDVADIQYF
TRBJ2-7 | 14 | . | few | TRBV29-1 | TGCAGCGCCTCAGGACCCACGAGCCCCTACGAGCAGTACTTC | CSASGPTSPYEQYF
TRBJ1-1 | 13 | . | few | TRBV7-2 | TGTGCCAGCAGCTCCGGCGTGAACACTGAAGCTTTCTTT | CASSSGVNTEAFF
TRBJ2-1 | 13 | . | . | TRBV6-6 | TGTGCCAGCAGCCCCCTAGCTTACAATGAGCAGTTCTTC | CASSPLAYNEQFF
TRBJ2-3 | 13 | TRBD2 | few | TRBV29-1 | TGCAGCGTTGCCGGGAGGGTGTCAGATACGCAGTATTTT | CSVAGRVSDTQYF
TRBJ2-7 | 16 | TRBD2 | few | TRBV28 | TGTGCCAGCAGTCCCGGCGGGGGTCGAACCGCCTACGAGCAGTACTTC | CASSPGGGRTAYEQYF
TRBJ2-3 | 15 | . | . | TRBV2 | TGTGCCGTCTGGGACTCGCGGTATCAAACAGATACGCAGTATTTT | CAVWDSRYQTDTQYF
TRBJ2-7 | 13 | . | . | TRBV29-1 | TGCAGCGTTGAAGTAAGGGGCTACTACGAGCAGTACTTC | CSVEVRGYYEQYF